These 8 T cell receptor beta chains came from one sample sequenced in a study of T cell responses to AZD1222 COVID-19 vaccine. Some clones are missing from TCRdb's copy, which holds only in-frame ones; the method was immunoSEQ multiplex PCR. This table has fewer than 200,000 clones, 70% to 90% appearing once. The material was peripheral blood, obtained 28 days after the second AZD1222 dose. All receptors come from an adult who received the AZD1222 COVID-19 vaccine.

The V gene is TRBV2, the J gene TRBJ1-1; D unresolved. V lost 4 bases to trimming and J lost 3 bases, with 15 bases between them. CDR3 length: 15 residues. The V gene's germline CDR1 is SNHLY and CDR2 FYNNEI. DNA of the CDR3: TGTGCCAGCAGTGGGACCGACATCGGGGACACTGAAGCTTTCTTT. Translating gives CASSGTDIGDTEAFF.

The gene calls are TRBV13 and TRBJ2-2; TRBD1 is a possible D gene (6 bases). Germline-derived CDR1 and CDR2 are PRHDT and FYEKMQ (reference sequence). The CDR3 length is 13 residues. Trimming took 7 bases from V and 4 from J, leaving 10 bases between them. CDR3 residues: CASNTGTTGELFF. The CDR3 coding sequence is TGTGCCAGCAACACAGGGACCACCGGGGAGCTGTTTTTT.

This clone turned up a few times. The V and J genes are TRBV19 and TRBJ2-7, with D unclear. Germline loops: CDR1 LNHDA, CDR2 SQIVND (reference sequence). The CDR3 consists of 11 residues. V lost 2 bases to trimming and J lost 5 bases, with 4 bases between them. In nucleotides, the CDR3 is TGTGCCAGTAGTATATCACACGAGCAGTACTTC. Translated: CASSISHEQYF.

V gene TRBV5-6 combines with J gene TRBJ1-2; 9 bases match TRBD1. Germline CDR1 reads SGHDT; CDR2 reads YYEEEE. The CDR3 contains 14 residues. J lost 4 bases, V lost 1 base, and 2 bases had no gene match. The CDR3 DNA reads TGTGCCAGCAGCTTGTGGGACAGGGTCTATGGCTACACCTTC. Protein sequence: CASSLWDRVYGYTF.

The CDR3 coding sequence is TGTGCCAGCAGTCGGGAAGAGACCCAGTACTTC. This sequence encodes CASSREETQYF. The rearrangement links TRBV2 to TRBJ2-5; D is unclear. Germline-derived CDR1 and CDR2 are SNHLY and FYNNEI. The CDR3 length is 11 residues. Trimming stripped 5 bases from V and 3 bases from J, with 4 bases between.

This clone was observed a few times. The rearrangement uses TRBV7-9 and TRBJ1-2, with D perhaps TRBD1 (6 bases). In germline, CDR1 is SEHNR, CDR2 FQNEAQ (reference sequence). CDR3 length equals 17 residues. The V end lost 5 bases, the J end lost 3 bases, and 22 bases lay between the germline ends. CDR3 sequence: CASSLRQVLSPHYGYTF. CDR3 DNA: TGTGCCAGCAGCCTAAGACAGGTTCTTTCCCCCCACTATGGCTACACCTTC.

This clone was observed once. This sequence joins TRBV5-8 and TRBJ1-2, with D possibly matching TRBD1 (6 bases). CDR3 length equals 13 residues. Germline V lookup: CDR1 SGHTS, CDR2 YDEGEE. V was pared by 4 bases and J by 5 bases, with 12 bases between. In DNA form, the CDR3 reads TGTGCCAGCAGCAGGGGGGGAGAATATGGCTACACCTTC. Protein sequence: CASSRGGEYGYTF.

This clone was seen a few times. Its ends do not fully match the called genes, so a read error is possible. This rearrangement joins TRBV29-1 to TRBJ1-1; D gene unclear. The CDR3 runs to 8 residues. In germline, CDR1 is SQVTM, CDR2 ANQGSEA. The CDR3 sequence: CSVESADF. CDR3 in DNA: TGCAGCGTTGAATCCGCGGACTTT.